This T cell receptor beta chain was recovered during a study of T cells after yellow fever vaccination (dated by TCRdb to the late 2010s). About the full investigation: Libraries from fractions with low cell numbers were prepared with the SMART-Seq v4 Ultra Low Input RNA kit. Bulk TCR alpha and beta repertoires were sequenced longitudinally to track T-cell clones before and after primary and booster YFV17D yellow fever vaccination. Two healthy male donors, one aged 18 to 30 and one aged 30 to 40 years, made up the cohort. Blood samples were taken at several timepoints before and after primary and secondary immunization, and bulk PBMC replicates and cell subsets were isolated.

Concerning this clonotype: Base qualities are not provided; no much larger clone lies one nucleotide away.

Results and caveats for the whole study, not just this receptor: Compared with the primary T-cell response, the secondary T-cell response was weaker but faster, peaking on day 5 rather than day 15. Because abundant contaminating clonotypes from the bulk population could be contained in FACS-sorted repertoires, computational filtering was required. The study included only a couple of donors, which limits how far the findings can be generalized. After the booster, most of the clones that had expanded following primary vaccination were detected again (about 95% of CD4 and around 90% of CD8), which suggests that memory was broadly maintained. A small fraction of clonotypes appeared in both the CD4 and CD8 compartments, likely as a result of convergent recombination.

Synthesis of TCR cDNA relied on 5'RACE template switching, a step that introduced a universal primer site along with unique molecular identifiers. cDNA synthesis was primed from both the TCR alpha and TCR beta constant segments. Library amplification used two PCR steps, and the second PCR step added sample barcodes and sequencing adapters. Sequencing of the libraries was done on either Illumina HiSeq 2500 (2x100 bp) or NovaSeq (2x150 bp). The study's processing was this. Reads were demultiplexed and collapsed into UMI consensus sequences with MIGEC, and V(D)J alignment was performed with MiXCR. Vaccine-responding clonotypes were identified with edgeR using replicate PBMC samples, with FDR below 0.01 and a log2 fold change above 5 up to day 15 being required. Each bulk clonotype was labeled CD4 or CD8 based on which sequenced repertoire, CD4 or CD8, contained the clonotype at higher abundance. Clonotypes enriched at least 10-fold in dextramer-positive versus dextramer-negative fractions were classed as NS4B-specific, and CD4-biased clonotypes were left out. In TCRdb, the public reads were trimmed at Q25 with fastp and aligned with MiXCR, with productive beta chains retained. Entries are consolidated by CDR3 protein sequence, retaining the most common genes and DNA. It is TCRdb's table, rather than the study itself, that gives the V and J calls and clone size. Counted in this sample were 80,000 to 100,000 distinct CDR3 sequences; roughly 10% of them appeared once. About 15% of the sample is held by the ten biggest clonotypes.

Sample treatment or condition, as interpreted from the label and publication: live attenuated yellow fever vaccine strain. A standard Ficoll-Paque protocol was used to isolate PBMCs from peripheral blood. With anti-CD3 and anti-CD8 staining plus a dextramer loaded with the yellow fever NS4B epitope peptide, the researchers sorted epitope-specific CD8 T cells. TriZol was used to extract RNA from bulk PBMCs, CD4 and CD8 fractions, and dextramer-positive and dextramer-negative fractions. This specimen was CD8+ T cells not binding an NS4B(214-222) dextramer, sorted from PBMCs, taken roughly 15 days after the first yellow fever vaccination. Sample cell subset or site, as interpreted from the label and publication: NS4B epitope dextramer-negative CD8 T cells. This clonotype was obtained from a man between 18 and 29 years old who received the YFV17D yellow fever vaccine.

The CDR3 protein: CASSRSLAGGDNEQFF. The DNA sequence is TGTGCCAGCAGCCGATCATTAGCGGGGGGGGACAATGAGCAGTTCTTC. The rearranged chain carries TRBV28 and TRBJ2-1, and 11 junctional nucleotides match TRBD2. The CDR3, cysteine through phenylalanine, is 16 amino acids long. Kept here is only the CDR3 DNA, which spans 48 bases and is read in frame from base 1. Clipping removes 6 bases from V and 5 bases from J, with 9 as the unmatched junction base count. The germline V gene supplies CDR1 MDHEN and CDR2 SYDVKM.